The rows below give T cell receptor beta chains drawn from one sample of a study of shared clonotypes between healthy human individuals. Profiling relied on immunoSEQ multiplex PCR, and the TCRdb table lists in-frame clones only, not all of them. The data hold 2 million to 3 million clones, with roughly 93% observed a single time. The sequenced sample was naive CD4+ T cells from PBMCs. All receptors derive from a man aged 18-30 years in good health. Some clones in this sample may be carry-over from other donors' samples. Each CDR3 is given with its conserved first and last residue. A D gene is named only where the DNA matches it firmly. Clone size appears in some rows only: once, few, many, or a class for an expanded clone.

>TRBJ2-3|16|TRBV5-4|-|TRBD1
CASSTGTGGFTDTQYF
TGTGCCAGCAGCACAGGGACAGGGGGCTTCACAGATACGCAGTATTTT
>TRBJ2-6|17|TRBV19|-|TRBD2
CASSTSGRRAGANVLTF
TGTGCCAGTTCCACTAGCGGGAGAAGGGCTGGGGCCAACGTCCTGACTTTC
>TRBJ2-4|20|TRBV19|-|TRBD2
CASSTQGMRTSGVAKNIQYF
TGTGCCAGTAGTACCCAGGGGATGAGGACTAGCGGTGTCGCCAAAAACATTCAGTACTTC
>TRBJ2-1|18|TRBV5-4|-|TRBD2
CASSLSWTSGSSGGEQFF
TGTGCCAGCAGCTTGAGTTGGACTAGCGGGAGTTCGGGAGGTGAGCAGTTCTTC
>TRBJ2-7|14|TRBV28|-|TRBD2
CASTEGGASYEQYF
TGTGCCAGCACCGAGGGAGGGGCGTCCTACGAGCAGTACTTC
>TRBJ2-7|13|TRBV2|-|-
CASSWGSSYEQYF
TGTGCCAGCAGCTGGGGAAGCTCCTACGAGCAGTACTTC
>TRBJ1-3|14|TRBV5-1|-|-
CASSPYESGNTIYF
TGCGCCAGCAGCCCCTATGAAAGTGGAAACACCATATATTTT
>TRBJ2-6|15|TRBV7-2|-|-
CASSLMHSGANVLTF
TGTGCCAGCAGCTTAATGCACTCTGGGGCCAACGTCCTGACTTTC
>TRBJ1-2|11|TRBV20-1|-|-
CSASSGAGYTF
TGCAGTGCTAGTTCGGGGGCTGGCTACACCTTC
>TRBJ2-1|15|TRBV5-4|-|-
CASSLRTGSSDEQFF
TGTGCCAGCAGCCTACGGACGGGATCCTCCGATGAGCAGTTCTTC
>TRBJ2-1|15|TRBV11-2|-|-
CASSREATGYNEQFF
TGTGCCAGCAGCCGGGAAGCGACGGGTTACAATGAGCAGTTCTTC
>TRBJ2-6|15|TRBV5-1|-|-
CASSPFPSGANVLTF
TGCGCCAGCAGCCCCTTCCCCTCCGGGGCCAACGTCCTGACTTTC
>TRBJ2-7|16|TRBV9|-|-
CASSPNHRGGSYEQYF
TGTGCCAGCAGCCCGAACCACAGGGGAGGGAGCTACGAGCAGTACTTC
>TRBJ1-1|15|TRBV27|-|-
CASSPKRARETEAFF
TGTGCCAGCAGCCCAAAGAGAGCCAGGGAAACTGAAGCTTTCTTT
>TRBJ2-5|15|TRBV6-5|-|-
CASSYLGTEQETQYF
TGTGCCAGCAGTTACTTAGGGACCGAGCAAGAGACCCAGTACTTC
>TRBJ2-7|13|TRBV27|-|-
CASNRNSGREQYF
TGTGCCAGCAACCGGAACAGCGGAAGGGAGCAGTACTTC
>TRBJ2-2|14|TRBV6-5|-|-
CASSYGSGPGELFF
TGTGCCAGCAGTTACGGTTCAGGGCCCGGGGAGCTGTTTTTT
>TRBJ2-5|16|TRBV28|-|TRBD2
CASSIGRGLIIGTQYF
TGTGCCAGCAGCATAGGGAGGGGACTTATCATTGGGACCCAGTACTTC
>TRBJ1-3|15|TRBV28|-|TRBD1
CASSYRQGAGNTIYF
TGTGCCAGCAGTTACCGACAGGGTGCGGGAAACACCATATATTTT
>TRBJ2-7|15|TRBV6-5|-|TRBD2
CASSRTSGTGYEQYF
TGTGCCAGCAGTCGGACTAGCGGGACAGGATACGAGCAGTACTTC
>TRBJ1-1|13|TRBV6-5|few|-
CASRSRGGLKAFF
TGTGCCAGCAGAAGCCGCGGGGGGCTGAAGGCTTTCTTT
>TRBJ1-4|14|TRBV2|-|-
CASTLTTTNEKLFF
TGTGCCAGCACTCTTACGACCACTAATGAAAAACTGTTTTTT
>TRBJ2-7|17|TRBV5-4|-|TRBD1
CASSTGQGATSYYEQYF
TGTGCCAGCAGCACGGGACAGGGGGCGACGTCTTACTACGAGCAGTACTTC
>TRBJ1-3|18|TRBV10-3|-|TRBD1
CAISQGQGIGFSGNTIYF
TGTGCCATCAGTCAGGGACAGGGGATCGGGTTTTCTGGAAACACCATATATTTT
>TRBJ1-2|17|TRBV7-3|-|TRBD1
CASSLTGTGGADDGYTF
TGTGCCAGCAGCTTAACGGGGACAGGGGGCGCGGACGATGGCTACACCTTC
>TRBJ2-1|20|TRBV5-1|once|-
CASSLERGKYRGSSYNEQFF
TGCGCCAGCAGCTTGGAGCGGGGAAAGTATAGGGGGAGCTCCTACAATGAGCAGTTCTTC
>TRBJ2-4|17|TRBV23-1|-|-
CASSQSPGGDSKNIQYF
TGCGCCAGCAGTCAATCGCCCGGCGGTGATAGCAAAAACATTCAGTACTTC
>TRBJ2-7|15|TRBV15|-|-
CATSRDQIGAYEQYF
TGTGCCACCAGCAGAGATCAGATAGGGGCCTACGAGCAGTACTTC
>TRBJ1-2|16|TRBV13|-|TRBD1
CASSLIPGTGGGGYTF
TGTGCCAGCAGCCTTATACCCGGGACAGGGGGAGGTGGCTACACCTTC
>TRBJ2-5|16|TRBV2|-|TRBD2
CASSAGLAGGQETQYF
TGTGCCAGCAGTGCCGGGCTAGCGGGAGGGCAAGAGACCCAGTACTTC
>TRBJ1-1|15|TRBV19|-|-
CASSIYVRDGTEAFF
TGTGCCAGTAGTATTTACGTAAGAGACGGCACTGAAGCTTTCTTT
>TRBJ2-1|15|TRBV7-3|-|TRBD2
CASSQKLAGGNEQFF
TGTGCCAGCAGCCAAAAACTAGCGGGTGGGAATGAGCAGTTCTTC
>TRBJ1-2|15|TRBV7-2|once|-
CASSLEQILNYGYTF
TGTGCCAGCAGCTTAGAACAGATCCTGAACTATGGCTACACCTTC
>TRBJ1-2|15|TRBV28|once|TRBD1
CASSPGTESSYGYTF
TGTGCCAGCAGTCCCGGGACAGAGAGTTCCTATGGCTACACCTTC
>TRBJ2-7|15|TRBV30|-|-
CAWTTLAGGMNEQYF
TGTGCCTGGACGACCCTAGCAGGGGGGATGAACGAGCAGTACTTC
>TRBJ2-3|14|TRBV6-1|-|-
CASSEAGSTDTQYF
TGTGCCAGCAGTGAAGCGGGGTCCACAGATACGCAGTATTTT
>TRBJ1-2|13|TRBV19|-|-
CASTGQSNYGYTF
TGTGCCAGTACCGGACAGTCTAACTATGGCTACACCTTC
>TRBJ2-5|14|TRBV6-6|-|TRBD2
CASSTGLAQETQYF
TGTGCCAGCAGCACCGGACTAGCACAAGAGACCCAGTACTTC
>TRBJ2-7|13|TRBV28|-|-
CASRGDGTYEQYF
TGTGCCAGCAGAGGGGACGGGACCTACGAGCAGTACTTC
>TRBJ1-1|16|TRBV5-1|-|-
CASSLGQGEGNTEAFF
TGCGCCAGCAGCTTGGGGCAGGGAGAGGGAAACACTGAAGCTTTCTTT
>TRBJ1-1|16|TRBV7-2|-|TRBD1
CASSAKFRDRNTEAFF
TGTGCCAGCAGCGCAAAATTCCGGGACAGGAACACTGAAGCTTTCTTT
>TRBJ1-1|14|TRBV7-6|-|-
CASSDGRINTEAFF
TGTGCCAGCAGCGACGGACGGATTAACACTGAAGCTTTCTTT
>TRBJ1-5|17|TRBV28|-|-
CASSFSRGVLMYQPQHF
TGTGCCAGCAGTTTCTCGCGGGGCGTGTTAATGTATCAGCCCCAGCATTTT
>TRBJ2-2|14|TRBV29-1|-|TRBD2
CSVRGGANTGELFF
TGCAGCGTGCGGGGGGGAGCGAACACCGGGGAGCTGTTTTTT
>TRBJ2-1|16|TRBV9|-|TRBD2
CASSVGSGRAYNEQFF
TGTGCCAGCAGCGTAGGTAGCGGGAGGGCCTACAATGAGCAGTTCTTC
>TRBJ2-1|16|TRBV5-1|-|TRBD2
CASSLAGLAGYHEQFF
TGCGCCAGCAGCTTGGCCGGACTAGCGGGATATCATGAGCAGTTCTTC
>TRBJ1-3|13|TRBV29-1|-|-
CSVAWVDGNTIYF
TGCAGCGTTGCATGGGTAGATGGAAACACCATATATTTT
>TRBJ2-3|13|TRBV30|-|TRBD2
CAWTSGSKNTQYF
TGTGCCTGGACTAGCGGGAGTAAAAATACGCAGTATTTT